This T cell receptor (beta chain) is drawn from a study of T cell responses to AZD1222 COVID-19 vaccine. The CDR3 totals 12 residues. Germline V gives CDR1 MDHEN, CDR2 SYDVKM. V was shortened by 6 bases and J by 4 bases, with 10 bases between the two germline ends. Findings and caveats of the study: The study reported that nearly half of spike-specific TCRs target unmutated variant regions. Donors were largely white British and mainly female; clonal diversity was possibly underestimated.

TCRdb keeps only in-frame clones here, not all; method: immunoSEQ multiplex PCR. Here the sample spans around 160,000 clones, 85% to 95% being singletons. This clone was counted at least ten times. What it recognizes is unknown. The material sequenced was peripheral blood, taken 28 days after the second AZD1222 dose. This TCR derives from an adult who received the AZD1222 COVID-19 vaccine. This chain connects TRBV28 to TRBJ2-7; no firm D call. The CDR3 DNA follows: TGTGCCAGCAGCCCTCACCGATACGAGCAGTACTTC. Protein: CASSPHRYEQYF.